The entry below describes one T cell receptor (beta chain). This specimen comes from a study of OX40 agonist ivuxolimab in advanced cancers. The CDR3 has 14 residues. V lost 5 bases, J lost 8 bases, and 11 bases stayed unmatched. Germline CDR1 is SQVTM and CDR2 is ANQGSEA. Assay used: immunoSEQ multiplex PCR; TCRdb lists only in-frame clones, some missing. Among some 85,000 clones listed, roughly 84% were seen once. The chain links TRBV29-1 to TRBJ1-2; 10 bases map to TRBD1. The sequence came from an adult with an advanced solid tumor such as melanoma, head and neck, liver or kidney cancer. The sample was CD4+ or CD8+ T cells sorted from blood, taken in a trial of the OX40 agonist ivuxolimab. The CDR3 DNA sequence: TGCAGCGTTCTGACCGACAGGGGGCGCGGAGGCTACACCTTC. The encoded protein is CSVLTDRGRGGYTF. Based on the CDR3 plus reference TRBV29-1 and TRBJ1-2, the full variable domain is SAVISQKPSRDICQRGTSLTIQCQVDSQVTMMFWYRQQPGQSLTLIATANQGSEATYESGFVIDKFPISRPNLTFSTLTVSNMSPEDSSIYLCSVLTDRGRGGYTFGSGTRLTVV.